This is a list of T cell receptor beta chains from one sample in a study of human T cells and chemical hapten exposure. MiXCR, applied by TCRdb to the RACE reads, yields one record per CDR3 protein. The repertoire consists of roughly 100,000 distinct CDR3 sequences, with more than 9.5% occurring once and the leading ten covering around 3.4%. The input for sequencing was whole blood, taken in connection with sensitization to the hapten diphenylcyclopropenone (DPC). These receptor sequences come from a woman aged 40 to 50 with alopecia areata. Some clones in this sample may be carry-over from other donors' samples. Both conserved end residues are part of each CDR3. D genes are given only for firm matches. Some rows mark clone size as missing; the rest say once, few, many or name a class of expanded clone.

clone size	V gene	J gene	D gene	CDR3 protein	CDR3 DNA
many	TRBV28	TRBJ2-3	.	CASSPRVRSTDTQYF	TGTGCCAGCAGTCCCAGGGTGCGTAGCACAGATACGCAGTATTTT
few	TRBV12-3/TRBV12-4	TRBJ2-4	.	CASSLAAIAKNIQYF	TGTGCCAGCAGTTTAGCGGCGATAGCCAAAAACATTCAGTACTTC
.	TRBV5-8	TRBJ1-5	.	CASSLEVASNQPQHF	TGTGCCAGCAGCTTAGAGGTAGCGAGCAATCAGCCCCAGCATTTT
few	TRBV29-1	TRBJ2-1	.	CSVEGITNEQFF	TGCAGCGTTGAAGGCATTACCAATGAGCAGTTCTTC
.	TRBV10-3	TRBJ1-6	.	CAISDPPSPLHF	TGTGCCATCAGTGATCCCCCCTCACCCCTCCACTTT
.	TRBV5-1	TRBJ1-4	.	CASSFLLGQSEEKLFF	TGCGCCAGCAGCTTTCTCTTAGGACAGTCGGAAGAAAAACTGTTTTTT
.	TRBV29-1	TRBJ2-4	.	CSAELEAKNIQYF	TGCAGCGCTGAACTAGAAGCCAAAAACATTCAGTACTTC
.	TRBV27	TRBJ2-2	.	CAIQGASGELFF	TGTGCCATCCAAGGGGCGTCCGGGGAGCTGTTTTTT
.	TRBV20-1	TRBJ2-2	.	CSAPLTANTGELFF	TGCAGTGCTCCCCTGACTGCGAACACCGGGGAGCTGTTTTTT
.	TRBV20-1	TRBJ2-7	TRBD2	CSAPTSGMDEQYF	TGCAGTGCCCCGACTAGCGGGATGGACGAGCAGTACTTC
few	TRBV20-1	TRBJ2-7	TRBD1	CSAREGQGAGEQYF	TGCAGTGCTAGAGAGGGGCAGGGGGCTGGCGAGCAGTACTTC
few	TRBV2	TRBJ1-1	.	CASSEQGTDTEAFF	TGTGCCAGCAGTGAGCAGGGGACGGACACTGAAGCTTTCTTT
few	TRBV3-1	TRBJ2-1	TRBD1	CASSLRTGGLDEQFF	TGTGCCAGCAGCCTTCGGACAGGGGGTCTCGATGAGCAGTTCTTC
many	TRBV10-3	TRBJ2-7	.	CAISDSSTGTLYEQYF	TGTGCCATCAGTGATTCGTCCACCGGGACCCTCTACGAGCAGTACTTC
many	TRBV12-3/TRBV12-4	TRBJ1-5	.	CASSSRTGREPQHF	TGTGCCAGCAGTTCCCGGACGGGCCGTGAGCCCCAGCATTTT
many	TRBV7-6	TRBJ1-2	.	CASSSTGPYGYTF	TGTGCCAGCAGCTCGACAGGCCCCTATGGCTACACCTTC
many	TRBV7-9	TRBJ1-6	TRBD1	CASSIPGQSSPLHF	TGTGCCAGCAGCATACCGGGACAGTCGTCACCCCTCCACTTT
many	TRBV7-3	TRBJ2-2	.	CASSPPGPGELFF	TGTGCCAGCAGCCCACCGGGGCCCGGGGAGCTGTTTTTT
many	TRBV7-9	TRBJ1-5	.	CASSPGGNQPQHF	TGTGCCAGCAGCCCTGGGGGCAATCAGCCCCAGCATTTT
few	TRBV29-1	TRBJ2-3	.	CSVEGARRGPDTQYF	TGCAGCGTTGAAGGGGCCAGGAGGGGCCCAGATACGCAGTATTTT
.	TRBV7-3	TRBJ2-3	.	CASSLTAGLGTDTQYF	TGTGCCAGCAGCTTAACAGCAGGGTTAGGGACAGATACGCAGTATTTT
.	TRBV6-4	TRBJ2-7	.	CASIRPPLRGYEQYF	TGTGCCAGCATCCGACCTCCCCTCAGGGGCTACGAGCAGTACTTC
.	TRBV7-2	TRBJ2-7	.	CASSFGRLSVEQYF	TGTGCCAGCAGCTTTGGCCGGCTGTCGGTGGAGCAGTACTTC
.	TRBV3-1	TRBJ1-2	.	CASSQGGLGGYTF	TGTGCCAGCAGCCAAGGAGGCCTGGGAGGCTACACCTTC
few	TRBV6-2/TRBV6-3	TRBJ1-5	.	CASRFEAYQPQHF	TGTGCCAGCAGGTTTGAGGCTTATCAGCCCCAGCATTTT
many	TRBV6-6	TRBJ1-3	TRBD1	CASTGGQGRSSGNTIYF	TGTGCCAGCACCGGGGGACAGGGGCGCTCCTCTGGAAACACCATATATTTT
.	TRBV29-1	TRBJ2-7	.	CGVEDRNTGYEQYF	TGCGGCGTTGAAGATCGAAACACCGGGTACGAGCAGTACTTC
.	TRBV4-1	TRBJ2-7	.	CASSRVGTFVTYEQYF	TGCGCCAGCAGCCGGGTAGGGACTTTCGTGACCTACGAGCAGTACTTC
.	TRBV5-4	TRBJ1-1	TRBD1	CASSPRTGPNTEAFF	TGTGCCAGCAGCCCCCGGACAGGGCCGAACACTGAAGCTTTCTTT
many	TRBV30	TRBJ1-1	TRBD1	CAWSRGMNTEAFF	TGTGCCTGGAGCAGGGGGATGAACACTGAAGCTTTCTTT